The 21 T cell receptor beta chains reported below all come from one sample, sequenced in a study of cytomegalovirus exposure and HLA in healthy donors. It was with 60 Vbeta and 13 Jbeta primers that the PCR ran. Only in-frame clones appear in the TCRdb table, and some are missing; sequencing was by immunoSEQ multiplex PCR. The profile shows approximately 150,000 clones, roughly 67% of them singletons. The sample taken for sequencing was PBMCs. The receptors here all came from a woman under 30 in good health and CMV-seropositive.

This sequence joins TRBV5-4 and TRBJ2-1; 7 nucleotides match TRBD2. CDR3 length: 16 residues. The V segment lost 1 base and the J segment 4 bases; nucleotides outside the gene matches: 8. The germline V gene has CDR1 SGHNT and CDR2 YYREEE (reference sequence). Written as DNA, the CDR3 is TGTGCCAGCAGCTTGAGGACTAGTGGGTCTTACAATGAGCAGTTCTTC. Translated: CASSLRTSGSYNEQFF.

This clone was counted a few times. The chain links TRBV5-6 to TRBJ1-3; 7 positions match TRBD1. Trimming removed 4 bases from V and 0 bases from J; junction bases left unmatched: 7. This CDR3 comprises 16 residues. Germline V gene data show CDR1 as SGHDT and CDR2 as YYEEEE. The CDR3 nucleotides read TGTGCCAGCAGCAAGAGGACAGGTTTCTCTGGAAACACCATATATTTT. Translation: CASSKRTGFSGNTIYF.

The chain joins TRBV9 to TRBJ2-1; D might be TRBD2 (6 bases). This CDR3 spans 12 amino acids. The germline V and J ends were trimmed by 0 bases and 10 bases, with 8 bases remaining between them. Germline lookup yields CDR1 SGDLS and CDR2 YYNGEE. The CDR3 protein is CASSVAGEEQFF. DNA of the CDR3: TGTGCCAGCAGCGTAGCGGGGGAGGAGCAGTTCTTC.

This clone has just one count. The rearrangement joins TRBV5-4 to TRBJ2-1; the D is unclear. V was trimmed by 4 bases and J by 1 base, leaving 3 bases between them. There are 12 residues in the CDR3. CDR1 is SGHNT, CDR2 YYREEE, per germline (reference sequence). CDR3 amino acids: CASSRSYNEQFF. CDR3 sequence (DNA): TGTGCCAGCAGCCGGTCCTACAATGAGCAGTTCTTC.

The CDR3 bases are TGTGCCAGCAGCCCCGGGATGTTCATGAACACTGAAGCTTTCTTT. Amino acid sequence: CASSPGMFMNTEAFF. V usage is TRBV7-9 and J usage is TRBJ1-1; D uncertain. Germline lookup yields CDR1 SEHNR and CDR2 FQNEAQ (reference sequence). V gave up 5 bases and J gave up 0 bases, with 13 bases separating them. The CDR3 spans 15 residues.

V and J are TRBV5-4 and TRBJ2-1; 7 nucleotides agree with TRBD1. The V and J ends lost 4 bases and 14 bases, in that order; junction bases with no gene match: 9. Germline V gives CDR1 SGHNT, CDR2 YYREEE (reference sequence). This CDR3 has 12 residues. The CDR3 nucleotides are TGTGCCAGCAGCAGTTGGGACAGCAGAGAGTTCTTC. This sequence encodes CASSSWDSREFF. Combining the CDR3 with reference TRBV5-4 and TRBJ2-1 gives the whole variable domain ETGVTQSPTHLIKTRGQQVTLRCSSQSGHNTVSWYQQALGQGPQFIFQYYREEENGRGNFPPRFSGLQFPNYSSELNVNALELDDSALYLCASSSWDSREFFGPGTRLTVL.

The CDR3 bases are TGTGCCACCCTTGCGGTGGCCTCTGGCGAGCAGTACTTC. Translation: CATLAVASGEQYF. The genes are TRBV6-5 and TRBJ2-7, with D unclear. Germline V CDR1 and CDR2: MNHEY, SVGAGI. Trimming stripped 10 bases from V and 6 bases from J, with 19 bases between. The CDR3 is 13 amino acids.

The CDR3 DNA reads TGTGCCACCAGCAACGAGGGCTACGAGCAGTACTTC. This gives the protein CATSNEGYEQYF. The rearrangement uses TRBV15 and TRBJ2-7; a weak D match, TRBD2 (5 bases). Germline V gives CDR1 LNHNV, CDR2 YYDKDF (reference sequence). There are 12 residues in the CDR3. V was pared by 4 bases and J by 3 bases, with 7 bases between.

The chain uses TRBV19 and TRBJ2-3; TRBD1 is a possible D gene (6 bases). The CDR3 extends over 13 amino acids. The V end lost 2 bases, the J end lost 3 bases, and 6 bases lay between the germline ends. The germline V gene encodes CDR1 LNHDA and CDR2 SQIVND (reference sequence). CDR3 region: CASSIQGTDTQYF. CDR3 in DNA: TGTGCCAGTAGTATACAGGGGACAGATACGCAGTATTTT.

The CDR3 DNA reads as TGTGCCAGTAGTATCGCACAGGGGGGAGGACAGCCCCAGCATTTT. It encodes CASSIAQGGGQPQHF. The J gene is TRBJ1-5, the V gene TRBV19; 8 nucleotides align to TRBD1. V was clipped by 3 bases and J by 7 bases; unmatched bases: 8. Germline loops: CDR1 LNHDA, CDR2 SQIVND (reference sequence). There are 15 residues in the CDR3.

J is TRBJ1-1 and V is TRBV30; 9 bases align to TRBD1. Trimming at V came to 4 bases and at J to 4 bases, leaving 1 base not matched to a gene. Germline CDR1 and CDR2: GTSNPN and SVGIG (reference sequence). This CDR3 region has 12 residues. CDR3 amino acids: CAWMTGGTEAFF. CDR3 sequence (DNA): TGTGCCTGGATGACAGGGGGCACTGAAGCTTTCTTT.

The gene calls are TRBV11-2 and TRBJ2-3; D is perhaps TRBD2 (6 bases). The germline V and J ends were trimmed by 1 base and 2 bases, with 19 bases remaining between them. CDR3 length: 18 residues. Germline V gene sequence: CDR1 SGHAT, CDR2 FQNNGV. The CDR3, as DNA: TGTGCCAGCAGCTTAGCCCCTCCGGGAGCGGGCTCCACAGATACGCAGTATTTT. Residues: CASSLAPPGAGSTDTQYF.

The chain joins TRBV9 to TRBJ2-1; 10 bases map to TRBD2. The CDR3 has 14 amino acids. CDR1 SGDLS and CDR2 YYNGEE come from the germline V gene. The ends lost 4 bases at V and 5 bases at J; junction bases unmatched: 3. The DNA for the CDR3 is TGTGCCAGCAGCCTAGCGGGGGAAAACAATGAGCAGTTCTTC. It codes for CASSLAGENNEQFF. The complete variable domain, with remaining parts taken from reference TRBV9 and TRBJ2-1, reads DSGVTQTPKHLITATGQRVTLRCSPRSGDLSVYWYQQSLDQGLQFLIQYYNGEERAKGNILERFSAQQFPDLHSELNLSSLELGDSALYFCASSLAGENNEQFFGPGTRLTVL.

This rearrangement joins TRBV2 to TRBJ2-3, with TRBD2 identical over 8 bases. Germline V gene data show CDR1 as SNHLY and CDR2 as FYNNEI. This CDR3 has 13 residues. V trimming: 7 bases; J trimming: 14 bases; junction bases outside the gene matches: 14. In DNA form, the CDR3 reads TGTGCCAGCACTCTCCAGACGACTAGCGTTCTGTATTTT. Residues: CASTLQTTSVLYF.

This clone was detected only a few times. Other DNA sequences in the sample encode the same CDR3. The rearrangement joins TRBV7-9 to TRBJ1-5; D might be TRBD1 (5 bases). The CDR3 spans 14 residues. Trimming removed 0 bases from V and 6 bases from J, with 9 bases in between. CDR1 is SEHNR and CDR2 is FQNEAQ in the germline V gene (reference sequence). The CDR3 loop is CASSLAGGGQPQHF. DNA for the CDR3: TGTGCCAGCAGCTTAGCGGGGGGGGGTCAGCCCCAGCATTTT. Full variable domain (rest looked up from reference TRBV7-9 and TRBJ1-5): DTGVSQNPRHKITKRGQNVTFRCDPISEHNRLYWYRQTLGQGPEFLTYFQNEAQLEKSRLLSDRFSAERPKGSFSTLEIQRTEQGDSAMYLCASSLAGGGQPQHFGDGTRLSIL.

This chain uses TRBV30 with TRBJ2-1; 13 bases are shared with TRBD2. Trimming at V came to 4 bases and at J to 9 bases, leaving 6 bases not matched to a gene. The CDR3 is 14 residues long. CDR1 and CDR2 (germline): GTSNPN, SVGIG (reference sequence). In DNA form, the CDR3 reads TGTGCCTGGACCGGGACTAGCGGGAAGCGTGAGCAGTTCTTC. Its translation is CAWTGTSGKREQFF.

The chain recombines TRBV19 with TRBJ1-5, with D unclear. The germline V and J ends were trimmed by 5 bases and 11 bases, with 19 bases remaining between them. This CDR3 contains 14 residues. Germline V CDR1 and CDR2: LNHDA, SQIVND (reference sequence). The CDR3 region has the DNA TGTGCCAGTAGTTCGACGGGAGTTCGTTTCTCCCAGCATTTT. Translation gives CASSSTGVRFSQHF.

This chain uses TRBV16 with TRBJ2-4; TRBD1 is a possible D gene (5 bases). The CDR3 extends over 12 amino acids. Germline assignment: CDR1 KGHSY and CDR2 FQNENV. The V end lost 6 bases, the J end lost 5 bases, and 8 bases lay between the germline ends. Here the CDR3 reads CASSDRQNIQYF. The CDR3 bases are TGTGCCAGCAGTGACAGACAAAACATTCAGTACTTC. Combining the CDR3 with reference TRBV16 and TRBJ2-4 gives the whole variable domain GEEVAQTPKHLVRGEGQKAKLYCAPIKGHSYVFWYQQVLKNEFKFLISFQNENVFDETGMPKERFSAKCLPNSPCSLEIQATKLEDSAVYFCASSDRQNIQYFGAGTRLSVL.

V is TRBV4-1 and J is TRBJ2-4; TRBD1 matches at 12 bases. Looked up from germline, CDR1 is MGHRA and CDR2 is YSYEKL. The CDR3 has 20 residues. V was pared by 0 bases and J by 1 base, with 10 bases of the junction left unmatched. The CDR3 sequence is CASSQDLGQGAGAAKNIQYF. CDR3 DNA sequence: TGCGCCAGCAGCCAAGATCTGGGACAGGGGGCCGGTGCGGCCAAAAACATTCAGTACTTC.

To note about this clone: Other DNA sequences in this sample translate to the same CDR3. The chain uses TRBV6-5 and TRBJ1-2; unclear D gene. There are 13 residues in the CDR3. Germline assignment: CDR1 MNHEY and CDR2 SVGAGI. V shed 6 bases and J shed 2 bases, with 10 bases lying between them. The chain's CDR3 is CASSRGLNYGYTF. The CDR3, as DNA: TGTGCCAGCAGCCGCGGACTAAACTATGGCTACACCTTC.

The chain carries TRBV7-9 and TRBJ1-2, with D perhaps matching TRBD1 (6 bases). CDR3 length equals 14 residues. CDR1 is SEHNR, CDR2 FQNEAQ, per germline (reference sequence). V was clipped by 5 bases and J by 7 bases, with 17 bases between them. CDR3 sequence reads: CASSPKGGLGGYTF. CDR3 DNA: TGTGCCAGCAGCCCGAAGGGGGGGCTGGGTGGCTACACCTTC.